This TCR beta chain appears in the sequencing data of a study of graft-versus-host responses after intestinal transplantation. With regard to this clone: The antigen is not known.

Germline V gene data show CDR1 as SGHRS and CDR2 as YFSETQ. The CDR3 spans 14 residues. Trimming at V came to 3 bases and at J to 2 bases, leaving 5 bases not matched to a gene. Method: immunoSEQ multiplex PCR; TCRdb's copy keeps in-frame clones and lacks some. Among about 85,000 clones listed, approximately 78% were seen once. The J gene is TRBJ2-7, the V gene TRBV5-1; 7 bases are shared with TRBD1. Sequencing used unstimulated CD4+ T cells sorted from spleen or lymph node cells, obtained before intestinal transplant. The source is a human donor who received an intestinal transplant. CDR3 loop: CASSSDRNPYEQYF. Here the CDR3 DNA reads TGCGCCAGCAGCTCGGACAGGAATCCCTACGAGCAGTACTTC.